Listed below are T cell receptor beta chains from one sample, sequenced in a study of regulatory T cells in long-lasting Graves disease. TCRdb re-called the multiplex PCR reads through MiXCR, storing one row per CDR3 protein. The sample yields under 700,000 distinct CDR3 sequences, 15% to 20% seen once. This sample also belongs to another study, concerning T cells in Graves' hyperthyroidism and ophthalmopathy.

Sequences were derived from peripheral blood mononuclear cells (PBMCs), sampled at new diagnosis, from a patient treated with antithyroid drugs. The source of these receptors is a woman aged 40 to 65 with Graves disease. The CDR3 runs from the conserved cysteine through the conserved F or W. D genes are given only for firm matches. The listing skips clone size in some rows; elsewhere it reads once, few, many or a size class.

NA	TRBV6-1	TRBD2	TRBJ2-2	CASSDLKRGGSGELFF	TGTGCCAGCAGTGACCTTAAGCGGGGGGGCTCCGGGGAGCTGTTTTTT
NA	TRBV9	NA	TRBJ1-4	CASSVEASLNEKLFF	TGTGCCAGCAGCGTAGAGGCCTCACTTAACGAAAAACTGTTTTTT
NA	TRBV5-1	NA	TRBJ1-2	CASSSSGQQLGGYTF	TGCGCCAGCAGCTCCAGTGGACAGCAACTGGGGGGCTACACCTTC
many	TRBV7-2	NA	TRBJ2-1	CASSLSRANEQFF	TGTGCCAGCAGCTTATCTCGGGCCAATGAGCAGTTCTTC
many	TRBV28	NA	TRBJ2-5	CASRGDRNLDRPGTQYF	TGTGCCAGCAGGGGGGACCGCAACCTTGACAGACCAGGGACCCAGTACTTC
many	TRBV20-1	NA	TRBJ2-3	CSARSYAGTDTQYF	TGCAGTGCTAGGAGTTATGCGGGGACAGATACGCAGTATTTT
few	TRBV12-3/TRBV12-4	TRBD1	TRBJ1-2	CASSITGGVGYTF	TGTGCCAGCAGCATTACAGGGGGCGTAGGCTACACCTTC
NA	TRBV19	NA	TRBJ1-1	CASSILRNTEAFF	TGTGCCAGTAGTATTTTGCGGAACACTGAAGCTTTCTTT
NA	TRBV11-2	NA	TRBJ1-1	CASSPLRRKDTEAFF	TGTGCCAGCAGCCCCCTTAGGAGAAAAGACACTGAAGCTTTCTTT
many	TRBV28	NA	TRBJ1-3	CASSLWGAERDGNSGNTIYF	TGTGCCAGCAGTTTATGGGGTGCGGAGCGGGACGGTAACTCTGGAAACACCATATATTTT
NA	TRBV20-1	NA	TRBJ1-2	CSARAGGSAHYGYTF	TGCAGTGCTAGGGCGGGGGGTTCGGCTCACTATGGCTACACCTTC
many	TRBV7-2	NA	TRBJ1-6	CASSLPPTNSPLHF	TGTGCCAGCAGCTTGCCGCCTACTAATTCACCCCTCCACTTT
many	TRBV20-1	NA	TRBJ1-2	CSASLRERGYYGYTF	TGCAGTGCCTCCCTCAGGGAGAGGGGCTACTATGGCTACACCTTC
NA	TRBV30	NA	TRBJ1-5	CAWSVRGRIPINQPQHF	TGTGCCTGGAGTGTACGGGGAAGGATCCCCATCAATCAGCCCCAGCATTTT
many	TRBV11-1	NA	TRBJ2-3	CASSPTLGLDGHTQYF	TGTGCCAGCAGCCCTACCCTCGGACTGGATGGACATACGCAGTATTTT
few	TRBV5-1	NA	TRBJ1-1	CASSSGTVSNTEAFF	TGCGCCAGCTCCTCCGGGACGGTTTCGAACACTGAAGCTTTCTTT
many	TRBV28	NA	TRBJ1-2	CASSLYRGNYGYTF	TGTGCCAGCAGTTTATATAGGGGTAACTATGGCTACACCTTC
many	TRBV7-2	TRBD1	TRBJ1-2	CASRESGTGFLYGYTF	TGTGCCAGCAGAGAATCCGGGACAGGATTTCTTTATGGCTACACCTTC
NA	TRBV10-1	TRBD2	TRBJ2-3	CASSDPGGSGGMWDTQYF	TGCGCCAGCAGTGACCCCGGGGGTAGCGGGGGAATGTGGGATACGCAGTATTTT
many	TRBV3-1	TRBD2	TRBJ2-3	CASSQGIAGVTDTQYF	TGTGCCAGCAGCCAAGGGATAGCGGGGGTCACAGATACGCAGTATTTT
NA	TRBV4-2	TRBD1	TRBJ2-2	CASSPARQGAGNTGELFF	TGTGCCAGCAGCCCGGCAAGACAGGGGGCCGGCAACACCGGGGAGCTGTTTTTT
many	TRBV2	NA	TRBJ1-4	CASSEKRTLNEKLFF	TGTGCCAGCAGTGAAAAAAGGACTCTCAATGAAAAACTGTTTTTT
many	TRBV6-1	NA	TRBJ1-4	CASKSYNEKLFF	TGTGCCAGCAAGTCCTATAATGAAAAACTGTTTTTT
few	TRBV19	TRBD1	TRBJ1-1	CASREQGAPRTEASF	TGTGCCAGTAGGGAACAGGGGGCGCCGAGGACTGAAGCTTCCTTT
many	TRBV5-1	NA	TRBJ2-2	CASSSAGNTGELFF	TGCGCCAGCAGCTCCGCCGGGAACACCGGGGAGCTGTTTTTT
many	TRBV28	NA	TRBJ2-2	CASSGTTGELFF	TGTGCCAGCAGCGGGACGACCGGGGAGCTGTTTTTT
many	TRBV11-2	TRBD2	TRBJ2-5	CASSLLAGEETQYF	TGTGCCAGCAGCCTACTAGCGGGGGAAGAGACCCAGTACTTC
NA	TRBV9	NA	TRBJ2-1	CASSVAAGFTDEQFF	TGTGCCAGCAGCGTAGCGGCGGGCTTTACGGATGAGCAGTTCTTC
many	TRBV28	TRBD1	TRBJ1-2	CASSQGQGRYGYTF	TGTGCCAGCAGTCAAGGACAGGGAAGGTATGGCTACACCTTC
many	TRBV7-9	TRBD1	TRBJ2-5	CASGYTGQEETQYF	TGTGCCAGCGGGTATACGGGACAGGAAGAGACCCAGTACTTC
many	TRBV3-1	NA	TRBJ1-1	CASSQGGGPDEAFF	TGTGCCAGCAGCCAGGGCGGAGGGCCCGATGAAGCTTTCTTT
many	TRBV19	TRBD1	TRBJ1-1	CASSILGTGLNTEAFF	TGTGCCAGTAGTATTCTTGGGACAGGGCTGAACACTGAAGCTTTCTTT
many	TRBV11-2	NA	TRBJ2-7	CASSVPNTYEQYF	TGTGCCAGCAGCGTCCCTAACACCTACGAGCAGTACTTC